The source of this T cell receptor beta chain is a study of shared clonotypes between healthy human individuals. Germline V lookup: CDR1 MRHNA, CDR2 SNTAGT. Trimming shortened V by 5 bases and J by 3 bases, and 5 bases separated the two germline ends. The CDR3 is 12 amino acids. This clone was observed a single time. The data were produced by immunoSEQ multiplex PCR, yet TCRdb's version contains in-frame clones alone and is incomplete. The repertoire consists of about 2.3 million clones, with 85% to 95% occurring once and the leading ten covering about 0.41%. The chain employs TRBV6-4 and TRBJ1-5; D remains unclear. The receptor's source is a man aged 18 to 30 in good health. Some clones in this sample may be carry-over from other donors' samples. Specimen: naive CD4+ T cells from PBMCs. Subset meaning: CD45RA+ positively selected. CDR3 protein: CASSQVNQPQHF. The CDR3 DNA is TGTGCCAGCAGTCAGGTCAATCAGCCCCAGCATTTT.